The T cell receptor beta chain described here comes from a study of T cells in localized non-small cell lung cancer. Findings and limits, study-wide: Adjacent uninvolved lung had the highest clonality, suggesting focused antigen responses. Adjacent lung had a median around 60 of the 100 largest tumor clones. Elevated blood T cell density was associated with longer overall survival.

This clone is a singleton in its sample. What it binds is unknown. The protocol was immunoSEQ multiplex PCR, while the TCRdb copy is restricted to in-frame clones and leaves out a portion. The sample includes roughly 1,300 clones, approximately 30% seen only once; the top ten take around 9.7%. The CDR3 contains 15 residues. Trimming took 4 bases from V and 1 from J, leaving 8 bases between them. From germline, CDR1 is MGHDK and CDR2 SYGVNS. The material sequenced was lung tumor tissue, taken before any cancer treatment. The chain employs TRBV25-1 and TRBJ2-6, with a possible D match to TRBD2 (5 bases). This clonotype originated in a male donor at least 60 years old with stage I lung adenocarcinoma. CDR3 nucleotide sequence: TGTGCCAGCAGTGTAGGCGGGTCTGGGGCCAACGTCCTGACTTTC. This codes for CASSVGGSGANVLTF.